The rows below give T cell receptor beta chains drawn from one sample of a study of cytomegalovirus exposure and HLA in healthy donors. Measured with immunoSEQ multiplex PCR; TCRdb has only the in-frame clones, and not every one. The sample holds 150,000 or so clones; roughly 77% are singletons and the top ten take 2% to 2.5%. Sequencing used PBMCs. These receptors originate from a man aged 50 to 59 in good health and CMV-seropositive. CDR3s include the opening cysteine and the closing phenylalanine or tryptophan. The D gene is left open where the match is weak. Clone size appears in some rows only: once, few, many, or a class for an expanded clone.

j_call	d_call	clone_size	v_call	cdr3_aa	cdr3_nt
TRBJ2-2	TRBD1	once	TRBV7-9	CASSFWTGINTGELFF	TGTGCCAGCAGCTTTTGGACAGGGATTAACACCGGGGAGCTGTTTTTT
TRBJ1-1	NA	NA	TRBV27	CASSFFPRSMNTEAFF	TGTGCCAGCAGTTTTTTTCCGAGATCAATGAACACTGAAGCTTTCTTT
TRBJ2-4	TRBD2	NA	TRBV18	CASSPTLAGDKAKNIQYF	TGTGCCAGCTCACCTACTCTAGCGGGGGACAAGGCCAAAAACATTCAGTACTTC
TRBJ1-2	TRBD1	NA	TRBV4-1	CASSDIGQGGYGYTF	TGCGCCAGCAGTGACATAGGACAGGGGGGCTATGGCTACACCTTC
TRBJ2-7	NA	NA	TRBV5-1	CASSLAGSGFGEQYF	TGCGCCAGCAGCTTGGCCGGTTCGGGGTTCGGCGAGCAGTACTTC
TRBJ2-5	NA	few	TRBV5-5	CASSLLETQYF	TGTGCCAGCAGCCTCCTCGAGACCCAGTACTTC
TRBJ2-7	NA	few	TRBV12-2	CASRFTSGGGSSYEQYF	TGTGCAAGTCGCTTTACTAGCGGGGGGGGGAGCTCCTACGAGCAGTACTTC
TRBJ2-7	TRBD2	NA	TRBV9	CASSVLAGGSYEQYF	TGTGCCAGCAGCGTGTTAGCGGGGGGATCCTACGAGCAGTACTTC
TRBJ1-1	TRBD1	NA	TRBV18	CASSPGQGNTEAFF	TGTGCCAGCTCCCCGGGACAGGGGAACACTGAAGCTTTCTTT
TRBJ2-7	TRBD1	NA	TRBV30	CAWRPSGQKVTYEQYF	TGTGCCTGGAGGCCCTCGGGACAGAAGGTCACCTACGAGCAGTACTTC
TRBJ1-4	NA	NA	TRBV19	CASSKQGTNEKLFF	TGTGCCAGTAGTAAACAGGGTACTAATGAAAAACTGTTTTTT
TRBJ2-7	TRBD1	NA	TRBV5-4	CASSWGTGQSYEQYF	TGTGCCAGCAGCTGGGGGACAGGGCAGTCCTACGAGCAGTACTTC
TRBJ1-4	TRBD1	NA	TRBV5-1	CASSTGAFVEKLFF	TGCGCCAGCTCCACAGGGGCATTTGTTGAAAAACTGTTTTTT
TRBJ1-6	NA	few	TRBV27	CASRGLSSYNSPLHF	TGTGCCAGCAGAGGACTGAGCTCCTATAATTCACCCCTCCACTTT
TRBJ2-5	NA	NA	TRBV5-8	CASSLMEKTQETQYF	TGTGCCAGCAGCTTAATGGAGAAAACCCAAGAGACCCAGTACTTC
TRBJ2-5	TRBD2	NA	TRBV6-5	CASSYRLAGQETQYF	TGTGCCAGCAGTTACCGACTAGCGGGTCAAGAGACCCAGTACTTC
TRBJ1-1	NA	NA	TRBV19	CASSIRVGNTEAFF	TGTGCCAGTAGTATTCGGGTCGGGAACACTGAAGCTTTCTTT
TRBJ2-5	TRBD2	NA	TRBV9	CASSVSSGETQYF	TGTGCCAGCAGCGTAAGTAGCGGGGAGACCCAGTACTTC
TRBJ1-2	NA	NA	TRBV7-9	CASSARGGSYTF	TGTGCCAGCAGCGCTCGCGGGGGGTCCTACACCTTC
TRBJ1-2	TRBD1	once	TRBV7-9	CASSLRRGGGRSNYGYTF	TGTGCCAGCAGCTTACGTCGAGGGGGCGGGCGGTCTAACTATGGCTACACCTTC
TRBJ1-1	NA	NA	TRBV27	CASSLSGGGTRGRAFF	TGTGCCAGCAGTTTATCGGGAGGGGGGACGAGGGGAAGAGCTTTCTTT
TRBJ1-3	NA	NA	TRBV2	CARPSRLPGNTIYF	TGTGCCAGGCCAAGTCGACTCCCTGGAAACACCATATATTTT
TRBJ1-2	TRBD1	NA	TRBV19	CASSTDRGLYGYTF	TGTGCCAGTAGTACGGACAGGGGGCTCTATGGCTACACCTTC
TRBJ1-5	TRBD1	NA	TRBV11-3	CASSGTGPQPQHF	TGTGCCAGCAGCGGGACAGGTCCCCAGCCCCAGCATTTT
TRBJ2-7	NA	NA	TRBV29-1	CSVQIRVVDEQYF	TGCAGCGTCCAAATCAGGGTCGTGGACGAGCAGTACTTC
TRBJ2-5	TRBD1	NA	TRBV19	CASKLTGYGETQYF	TGTGCCAGTAAGCTGACAGGGTATGGAGAGACCCAGTACTTC
TRBJ2-5	TRBD2	once	TRBV9	CASSVGSLAGTQYF	TGTGCCAGCAGCGTAGGGAGTCTAGCGGGGACCCAGTACTTC
TRBJ2-5	TRBD1	NA	TRBV5-5	CASSWGQGPMETQYF	TGTGCCAGCAGCTGGGGACAGGGGCCTATGGAGACCCAGTACTTC
TRBJ2-1	NA	NA	TRBV5-5	CASSFFRVNEQFF	TGTGCCAGCAGCTTTTTCCGGGTCAATGAGCAGTTCTTC
TRBJ2-7	NA	NA	TRBV28	CASRSGYYEQYF	TGTGCCAGCAGATCAGGGTACTACGAGCAGTACTTC
TRBJ2-6	TRBD2	NA	TRBV15	CATSRDRSLGEGGANVLTF	TGTGCCACCAGCAGAGATCGCTCTTTGGGGGAGGGCGGGGCCAACGTCCTGACTTTC
TRBJ2-2	NA	NA	TRBV4-3	CASSQQALNRGELFF	TGCGCCAGCAGTCAGCAGGCCCTCAACCGGGGGGAGCTGTTTTTT
TRBJ1-2	NA	NA	TRBV11-3	CASILFPLNRLYGYTF	TGTGCCAGCATACTCTTCCCCCTGAATCGACTCTATGGCTACACCTTC
TRBJ2-1	NA	once	TRBV18	CASSFGQVGSSNEQFF	TGTGCCAGCTCATTTGGCCAAGTTGGGAGCAGCAATGAGCAGTTCTTC
TRBJ2-7	TRBD2	NA	TRBV7-2	CASSLSGAVYEQYF	TGTGCCAGCAGCCTTAGCGGGGCGGTCTACGAGCAGTACTTC
TRBJ2-5	TRBD1	once	TRBV5-1	CASSPTGYQETQYF	TGCGCCAGCAGCCCGACAGGGTACCAAGAGACCCAGTACTTC
TRBJ2-6	NA	NA	TRBV5-6	CASSEGVRDVLTF	TGTGCCAGCAGCGAGGGGGTCAGGGACGTCCTGACTTTC
TRBJ2-7	NA	NA	TRBV7-9	CASSLERGKLLPYEQYF	TGTGCCAGCAGCTTAGAAAGGGGTAAATTGCTTCCCTACGAGCAGTACTTC
TRBJ1-1	TRBD1	NA	TRBV12-5	CASGPDRTGGRWTEAFF	TGTGCTAGTGGTCCGGATCGGACAGGGGGCCGTTGGACTGAAGCTTTCTTT
TRBJ2-2	TRBD1	NA	TRBV28	CASSRDSYYTGELFF	TGTGCCAGCAGTCGGGACAGCTATTACACCGGGGAGCTGTTTTTT
TRBJ1-2	NA	NA	TRBV27	CASSLSIDSPYGYTF	TGTGCCAGCAGTTTATCCATTGACAGCCCCTATGGCTACACCTTC